One sample yielded the 24 T cell receptor beta chains listed below, sequenced in a study of cytomegalovirus exposure and HLA in healthy donors. PCR was performed using 60 Vbeta and 13 Jbeta primers. Generated by immunoSEQ multiplex PCR, the TCRdb table keeps only in-frame clones and is missing some. The sample lists about 130,000 clones; approximately 84% were seen once. The specimen was PBMCs. The receptors shown here come from a boy aged 2-9 years in good health and CMV-seronegative.

Regarding this clone: Germline is not matched at one junction end, which may reflect a read error. This chain links TRBV5-6 with TRBJ2-1; D might be TRBD1 (6 bases). The CDR3 totals 13 residues. Germline CDR1 is SGHDT and CDR2 is YYEEEE. The CDR3 protein is CASSKWGGGPLIF. The DNA of the CDR3 is TGTGCCAGCAGCAAGTGGGGTGGGGGCCCACTCATCTTC. Variable domain in full (rest from reference TRBV5-6 and TRBJ2-1): DAGVTQSPTHLIKTRGQQVTLRCSPKSGHDTVSWYQQALGQGPQFIFQYYEEEERQRGNFPDRFSGHQFPNYSSELNVNALLLGDSALYLCASSKWGGGPLIFGPGTRLTVL.

This clone was detected a few times. The rearrangement links TRBV6-5 to TRBJ1-4; D possibly corresponds to TRBD1 (6 bases). The CDR3 length is 11 residues. The germline CDR1 and CDR2 sequences are MNHEY and SVGAGI. Trimming stripped 4 bases from V and 10 bases from J, with 7 bases between. CDR3 loop: CASSSGAKLFF. The CDR3 DNA reads TGTGCCAGCAGTTCAGGGGCAAAACTGTTTTTT.

The genes are TRBV10-1 and TRBJ2-1, with 8 bases matching TRBD2. The CDR3 spans 15 residues. Germline V gene lookup returns CDR1 WNHNN and CDR2 SYGVQD (reference sequence). J lost 7 bases, V lost 5 bases, and 10 bases had no gene match. CDR3 region: CASSQQAGVENEQFF. CDR3 bases: TGCGCCAGCAGTCAGCAAGCGGGAGTTGAGAATGAGCAGTTCTTC.

J is TRBJ2-1 and V is TRBV7-9; 10 positions match TRBD2. The junction had 3 bases not matched to a gene; V was cut back by 5 bases and J by 2 bases. The CDR3 is 15 residues long. Germline CDR1 is SEHNR and CDR2 is FQNEAQ (reference sequence). CDR3 in DNA: TGTGCCAGCAGCCAAACTAGCGGGGCCTACAATGAGCAGTTCTTC. It yields the protein CASSQTSGAYNEQFF. The full variable domain, its missing parts supplied by reference TRBV7-9 and TRBJ2-1, is DTGVSQNPRHKITKRGQNVTFRCDPISEHNRLYWYRQTLGQGPEFLTYFQNEAQLEKSRLLSDRFSAERPKGSFSTLEIQRTEQGDSAMYLCASSQTSGAYNEQFFGPGTRLTVL.

This clone was detected a few times. V and J are TRBV5-4 and TRBJ2-1, with TRBD2 matching over 16 bases. From germline, CDR1 is SGHNT and CDR2 YYREEE (reference sequence). CDR3 length equals 16 residues. This chain's CDR3 is CAPGLAGGSSYNEQFF. The CDR3 coding sequence is TGTGCACCGGGACTAGCGGGAGGGAGCTCCTACAATGAGCAGTTCTTC.

This clone was counted a few times. The chain uses TRBV6-4 and TRBJ2-7, with 8 positions matching TRBD1. The CDR3 has 13 amino acids. Germline V gene lookup returns CDR1 MRHNA and CDR2 SNTAGT. With V trimmed by 6 bases and J by 6 bases, 7 bases remained unmatched. The CDR3 region is CASSPTGESEQYF. In nucleotides, the CDR3 is TGTGCCAGCAGCCCGACAGGGGAAAGCGAGCAGTACTTC.

The chain has TRBV18 and TRBJ2-5, with D possibly being TRBD1 (5 bases). Germline V gives CDR1 KGHSH, CDR2 LQKENI. The CDR3 spans 15 residues. V gave up 2 bases and J gave up 4 bases, with 14 bases separating them. CDR3 nucleotide sequence: TGTGCCAGCTCACCAAACCCCCCTAGGGGAGAGACCCAGTACTTC. Amino acids: CASSPNPPRGETQYF.

This clone was found once. The chain links TRBV5-6 to TRBJ1-2, with D possibly being TRBD1 (6 bases). From germline, CDR1 is SGHDT and CDR2 YYEEEE. The V end lost 2 bases, the J end lost 7 bases, and 12 bases lay between the germline ends. CDR3 size: 13 residues. DNA for the CDR3: TGTGCCAGCAGCTTCGAGGCAGGGGTTGGCTACACCTTC. Residues: CASSFEAGVGYTF.

A note on this clone: The junction shows a germline mismatch at one end, possibly a read error. The chain has TRBV6-1 and TRBJ1-5, with D maybe TRBD1 (6 bases). Germline CDR1 reads MNHNS; CDR2 reads SASEGT. This CDR3 region has 15 residues. The CDR3 sequence: CASNEWTEMNQPQHF. As DNA, the CDR3 is TGTGCCAGCAATGAATGGACAGAAATGAATCAGCCCCAGCATTTT.

This clone is a singleton in its sample. CDR3 coding DNA: TGTGCCAGCAGTCACACAGGCGATCGCTCCTACAATGAGCAGTTCTTC. The encoded protein is CASSHTGDRSYNEQFF. The chain is built from TRBV6-4 and TRBJ2-1, with a weak D call TRBD1 (5 bases). Germline V lookup: CDR1 MRHNA, CDR2 SNTAGT. The V end was cut by 5 bases, the J end by 0 bases, with 14 bases between. CDR3 size: 16 residues.

This clone was seen only a few times. This chain joins TRBV5-6 and TRBJ2-3, with TRBD1 matching 10 bases. This CDR3 contains 15 residues. V shed 4 bases, J shed 5 bases, and the junction held 7 bases outside the gene matches. Germline loops: CDR1 SGHDT, CDR2 YYEEEE. The CDR3 here is CASSEGQGIVDTQYF. CDR3 in DNA: TGTGCCAGCAGCGAGGGACAGGGGATCGTAGATACGCAGTATTTT.

This sequence joins TRBV9 and TRBJ2-1; 7 bases match TRBD2. Germline V gene data show CDR1 as SGDLS and CDR2 as YYNGEE. V trimming: 4 bases; J trimming: 10 bases; junction bases outside the gene matches: 11. This CDR3 is built from 14 residues. For the CDR3, the DNA is TGTGCCAGCAGCCCCTTGGGAGGGTTTTGGGAGCAGTTCTTC. Its protein is CASSPLGGFWEQFF.

The chain combines TRBV7-9 with TRBJ1-1; TRBD1 is a possible D gene (5 bases). The CDR3 runs to 13 residues. The V end lost 5 bases, the J end lost 4 bases, and 11 bases lay between the germline ends. Germline CDR1 SEHNR, CDR2 FQNEAQ (reference sequence). The CDR3 nucleotides are TGTGCCAGCAGCAGCAGGGATCTCACTGAAGCTTTCTTT. Translated, it gives CASSSRDLTEAFF. Looking up the rest from reference TRBV7-9 and TRBJ1-1 gives the full variable domain: DTGVSQNPRHKITKRGQNVTFRCDPISEHNRLYWYRQTLGQGPEFLTYFQNEAQLEKSRLLSDRFSAERPKGSFSTLEIQRTEQGDSAMYLCASSSRDLTEAFFGQGTRLTVV.

The chain is built from TRBV7-8 and TRBJ1-2; D is uncertain. Germline lookup yields CDR1 SGHVS and CDR2 FQNEAQ. V was clipped by 5 bases and J by 6 bases, with 13 bases between them. The CDR3 loop spans 13 amino acids. DNA of the CDR3: TGTGCCAGCAGCCCAGCAGCGGGGAATGGCTACACCTTC. It translates to CASSPAAGNGYTF.

This clone came up a few times. This chain uses TRBV15 with TRBJ2-7; 9 bases match TRBD1. This CDR3 has 15 residues. The ends lost 2 bases at V and 3 bases at J; junction bases unmatched: 5. The germline gives CDR1 LNHNV, CDR2 YYDKDF (reference sequence). CDR3 nucleotide sequence: TGTGCCACCAGCAGATGGGGACAGGGTGGCTACGAGCAGTACTTC. Translated: CATSRWGQGGYEQYF.

The chain has TRBV9 and TRBJ2-5; 16 bases align to TRBD2. The V and J ends lost 4 bases and 4 bases, in that order; junction bases with no gene match: 4. Germline CDR1 is SGDLS and CDR2 is YYNGEE. This CDR3 comprises 16 residues. CDR3 region: CASSSGTSGRGETQYF. The CDR3 DNA reads TGTGCCAGCAGCTCCGGGACTAGCGGGAGGGGAGAGACCCAGTACTTC.

The chain combines TRBV19 with TRBJ2-1, with D unresolved. Germline CDR1 is LNHDA and CDR2 is SQIVND (reference sequence). V lost 3 bases, J lost 7 bases, and 19 bases lay in between. This CDR3 region has 16 residues. CDR3 protein: CASSIWSPPDANEQFF. In nucleotides, the CDR3 is TGTGCCAGTAGTATTTGGAGCCCTCCGGATGCGAATGAGCAGTTCTTC. Supplemented by reference TRBV19 and TRBJ2-1, the full variable domain reads DGGITQSPKYLFRKEGQNVTLSCEQNLNHDAMYWYRQDPGQGLRLIYYSQIVNDFQKGDIAEGYSVSREKKESFPLTVTSAQKNPTAFYLCASSIWSPPDANEQFFGPGTRLTVL.

V gene TRBV7-2 combines with J gene TRBJ2-7; 7 bases are a match to TRBD2. V trimming: 5 bases; J trimming: 7 bases; junction bases outside the gene matches: 11. In germline, CDR1 is SGHTA, CDR2 FQGNSA. CDR3 size: 14 residues. CDR3 residues: CASSTDPIGGEQYF. The CDR3 DNA reads as TGTGCCAGCAGCACGGACCCTATCGGGGGGGAGCAGTACTTC.

Here the CDR3 reads CASTGVVTGELFF. CDR3 coding DNA: TGTGCCAGTACAGGGGTTGTGACCGGGGAGCTGTTTTTT. The J gene is TRBJ2-2, the V gene TRBV7-9; 7 nucleotides align to TRBD1. V gave up 9 bases and J gave up 5 bases; unmatched junction bases: 6. The CDR3 runs to 13 residues. Germline CDR1 is SEHNR and CDR2 is FQNEAQ (reference sequence).

This clone was picked up one time. The chain links TRBV2 to TRBJ2-5, with 10 bases aligning to TRBD2. The CDR3 loop spans 16 amino acids. CDR1 and CDR2 from the germline V gene are SNHLY and FYNNEI. V was pared by 6 bases and J by 5 bases, with 12 bases of the junction left unmatched. The CDR3 sequence is CASRSEPGLAMETQYF. The DNA of the CDR3 is TGTGCCAGCAGGTCTGAACCGGGACTAGCGATGGAGACCCAGTACTTC.

The rearrangement joins TRBV2 to TRBJ1-2; TRBD1 matches 11 bases. The CDR3 is 17 amino acids. Germline V lookup: CDR1 SNHLY, CDR2 FYNNEI. Germline trimming cut 1 base from V and 4 bases from J; bases unmatched to any gene: 8. As DNA, the CDR3 is TGTGCCAGCAGTGAAGTGGACAGGGGGCAAGGGGGCTATGGCTACACCTTC. It codes for CASSEVDRGQGGYGYTF.

The chain couples TRBV19 to TRBJ1-1; 8 nucleotides match TRBD1. The CDR3 is 16 residues long. In germline, CDR1 is LNHDA, CDR2 SQIVND (reference sequence). Losses at the gene ends were 3 bases for V and 8 bases for J; bases not matched to a gene: 14. This CDR3 reads CASSMVVGRGLPEAFF. For the CDR3, the DNA is TGTGCCAGTAGTATGGTAGTCGGCAGGGGGCTTCCCGAAGCTTTCTTT.

The chain joins TRBV9 to TRBJ1-3; TRBD1 matches 8 bases. From germline, CDR1 is SGDLS and CDR2 YYNGEE. The CDR3 has 17 residues. The J segment lost 8 bases and the V segment lost 4 bases, leaving 17 bases of the junction unmatched. The CDR3, as DNA: TGTGCCAGCAGCCCATTAAGGGGCAGGGGGCCGTGGGACACCATATATTTT. Its protein product is CASSPLRGRGPWDTIYF.

The chain joins TRBV27 to TRBJ2-2; D unclear. The CDR3 is 11 residues long. Trimming cost V 5 bases and J 6 bases, with 4 bases left between them. Germline CDR1 MNHEY, CDR2 SMNVEV (reference sequence). The CDR3 spells CASSLAGELFF. As DNA, the CDR3 is TGTGCCAGCAGTCTTGCCGGGGAGCTGTTTTTT.